Given below is one T cell receptor beta chain in context. Ten or more counts support this clonotype. This clone's antigen is unknown. There are no base qualities to consult, and no much larger clone falls within one base. This sample was taken from a study of identical twins (TCRdb year 2016). About the full investigation: The study deep-sequenced TCR alpha and beta repertoires from monozygotic twins, unrelated adults of various ages and cord blood to test whether fetal clonotypes persist. To rule out contamination, the twin experiments were replicated at different times with different library preparation protocols.

General findings and caveats noted by the study authors: In monozygotic twins, recombination models systematically underestimated out-of-frame TCR alpha sharing, but the models matched the sharing seen between unrelated individuals. Because the same donors could not be followed over many years, the conclusions relied on cross-sectional statistical analysis. In beta out-of-frame sequences, excess twin sharing was weaker, because having fewer shared sequences lowered the signal-to-noise ratio. Out-of-frame TCR alpha sequences shared between twins showed an excess of low generation-probability sequences compared with coincidental sharing between unrelated individuals. Fewer insertions were carried by abundant cord blood beta clonotypes, a similar but weaker trend appeared in young adult naive repertoires, and no such trend appeared in memory repertoires. Zero-insertion analyses could be partly confounded by invariant T cells such as MAIT and iNKT, although diverse VJ usage argued against such confounding for most clonotypes.

Including the terminal cysteine and phenylalanine, the CDR3 comprises 15 residues. The CDR3 DNA has 45 bases and is translated from base 1. The germline V end is reduced by 4 bases and the J end by 4 bases; junction bases left unmatched: 7. As encoded in the germline V gene (reference sequence), CDR1 is SEHNR while CDR2 is FQNEAQ. Library method: 5' RACE. Sequencer: Illumina HiSeq 2000. A universal primer binding site was added through template switching, and the final cDNA carried a unique molecular identifier so that TCR cDNA molecules could be counted accurately. Specific primers in the conserved constant-segment region were used to synthesize first-strand cDNA for the TCR alpha and beta chains. To control for contamination, every cDNA library carried two barcodes: a SMART-Mk sample barcode plus Illumina barcodes. TruSeq adapter sequences and Illumina sample barcodes were added in two successive PCR steps. The TCR alpha and beta cDNA libraries were sequenced on the Illumina HiSeq platform using custom primers. The published analysis was carried out like this. MiGEC was used to process raw reads and extract unique molecular identifiers, and MiXCR was used to find CDR3 positions. For each individual, recombination models were inferred using an EM algorithm with the repgenHMM and IGoR tools. The tcR package in R was used for shared clonotype analysis, with sharing normalized by the product of cloneset sizes. To study raw recombination free of thymic and clonal selection effects, out-of-frame nonproductive sequences were analyzed. TCRdb trimmed the raw reads at Q25, called clones with MiXCR and kept productive beta chains. CDR3 protein sequences are deduplicated, and each keeps its most common genes and DNA. It is TCRdb's table, rather than the study itself, that gives the V and J calls and clone size. The sample table records approximately 700,000 distinct CDR3 sequences; around 6% of these occur just once. Together, the top ten hold around 1.9% of the sample.

Every donor was a healthy Caucasian. Three unrelated non-twin adults were additionally sequenced: a male aged 18 to 29, a male aged 50 to 59 and a female aged 50 to 59. Miltenyi CD45RO+ enrichment and human naive T-cell isolation kits were used to isolate memory (CD45RO+) and naive T cells from PBMC. The sequence was collected from a man aged 18 to 35 in good health. The rearranged segments are TRBV7-9 and TRBJ2-3, with TRBD2 matching 8 junction bases. Sequencing was carried out using naive T cells sorted from blood. The cell subset or site label here, explained by the study, means: cells isolated with a human naive T-cell isolation kit. For the CDR3, the sequence is CASSYPGLGPDTQYF. In nucleotide form, the sequence is TGTGCCAGCAGCTATCCGGGACTAGGCCCAGATACGCAGTATTTT.